These 27 T cell receptor beta chains came from one sample sequenced in a study of blood T cell repertoires in COVID-19. Profiled with immunoSEQ multiplex PCR; TCRdb holds only in-frame clones, not every one. The sample lists more than 95,000 clones, approximately 84% occurring once. The sample was peripheral blood. These receptors were collected from a man aged 55-75 years with acute or convalescent COVID-19.

This chain uses TRBV11-2 with TRBJ2-7; 9 positions agree with TRBD2. Germline assignment: CDR1 SGHAT and CDR2 FQNNGV. This CDR3 contains 14 residues. The ends lost 0 bases at V and 6 bases at J; junction bases unmatched: 3. CDR3 residues: CASSLEREGPEQYV. In DNA form, the CDR3 reads TGTGCCAGCAGCTTAGAGCGGGAGGGCCCCGAGCAGTACGTC.

This sequence joins TRBV29-1 and TRBJ2-3, with 9 bases aligning to TRBD2. The CDR3 length is 14 residues. Germline CDR1 and CDR2: SQVTM and ANQGSEA. Losses at the gene ends were 6 bases for V and 2 bases for J; bases not matched to a gene: 6. The CDR3 here is CSVLAGINTDTQYF. In nucleotides, the CDR3 is TGCAGCGTCCTAGCGGGAATCAACACAGATACGCAGTATTTT.

This chain connects TRBV30 to TRBJ2-3, with unresolved D. V shed 0 bases and J shed 0 bases, with 10 bases lying between them. Germline-derived CDR1 and CDR2 are GTSNPN and SVGIG (reference sequence). This CDR3 region has 15 residues. CDR3 sequence: CAWSVRSRSTDTQYF. DNA of the CDR3: TGTGCCTGGAGTGTACGTAGCCGTAGCACAGATACGCAGTATTTT.

This clone appeared once. The rearrangement uses TRBV19 and TRBJ2-1; TRBD2 aligns across 9 bases. Germline CDR1 LNHDA, CDR2 SQIVND (reference sequence). CDR3 size: 16 residues. V gave up 8 bases and J gave up 3 bases; unmatched junction bases: 11. This CDR3 reads CASGNLTSGDYNEQFF. In DNA form, the CDR3 reads TGTGCCAGTGGTAACCTGACTAGCGGAGACTACAATGAGCAGTTCTTC.

The CDR3 sequence: CASSRMGGGVGTDTQYF. CDR3 DNA: TGTGCCAGCAGCCGCATGGGTGGCGGGGTGGGCACAGATACGCAGTATTTT. The rearrangement joins TRBV3-1 (or the pseudogene TRBV3-2) to TRBJ2-3; TRBD2 might be the D (6 bases). V was trimmed by 4 bases and J by 1 base, leaving 18 bases between them. Germline CDR1 reads LGHDT; CDR2 reads YNNKEL (reference sequence). This CDR3 contains 17 residues.

This chain uses TRBV19 with TRBJ1-4; perhaps TRBD1 as D (5 bases). Trimming removed 6 bases at V and 0 bases at J, with 14 bases between. Germline V gene lookup returns CDR1 LNHDA and CDR2 SQIVND (reference sequence). The CDR3 totals 16 residues. In nucleotides, the CDR3 is TGTGCCAGTAGGGACAACCCCACTTCAACTAATGAAAAACTGTTTTTT. It encodes CASRDNPTSTNEKLFF.

The CDR3 nucleotides are TGTGCCTCTGACAGGGGGAACACTGAAGCTTTCTTT. It yields the protein CASDRGNTEAFF. The genes are TRBV30 and TRBJ1-1; 8 positions match TRBD1. CDR1 and CDR2 from the germline V gene are GTSNPN and SVGIG (reference sequence). The length of the CDR3 is 12 residues. V was clipped by 7 bases and J by 1 base; unmatched bases: 2.

This rearrangement joins TRBV28 to TRBJ2-6, with TRBD2 as a possible D gene (5 bases). CDR1 and CDR2 (germline): MDHEN, SYDVKM. V was trimmed by 8 bases and J by 2 bases, leaving 10 bases between them. The length of the CDR3 is 14 residues. The CDR3 nucleotides are TGTGCCAGCGAGGGAACTCCTGGGGCCAACGTCCTGACTTTC. Encoded protein: CASEGTPGANVLTF. The full variable domain, with the rest looked up from reference TRBV28 and TRBJ2-6, is DVKVTQSSRYLVKRTGEKVFLECVQDMDHENMFWYRQDPGLGLRLIYFSYDVKMKEKGDIPEGYSVSREKKERFSLILESASTNQTSMYLCASEGTPGANVLTFGAGSRLTVL.

The genes are TRBV5-1 and TRBJ1-4, with 7 bases lining up with TRBD1. V gave up 0 bases and J gave up 4 bases; unmatched junction bases: 3. The CDR3 has 15 residues. From germline, CDR1 is SGHRS and CDR2 YFSETQ. The CDR3 DNA reads as TGCGCCAGCAGCTTGGGACAGGGCCTTAATGAAAAACTGTTTTTT. It specifies CASSLGQGLNEKLFF.

The J gene is TRBJ2-7, the V gene TRBV13; TRBD1 might be the D (5 bases). This CDR3 is built from 14 residues. Trimming stripped 0 bases from V and 5 bases from J, with 11 bases between. Germline CDR1 reads PRHDT; CDR2 reads FYEKMQ (reference sequence). The CDR3 loop is CASSLGGAVHEQYF. CDR3 coding DNA: TGTGCCAGCAGCTTAGGAGGGGCGGTCCACGAGCAGTACTTC.

The chain recombines TRBV6-1 with TRBJ2-5; TRBD1 might be the D (5 bases). The germline gives CDR1 MNHNS, CDR2 SASEGT. The CDR3 totals 16 residues. Trimming took 2 bases from V and 4 from J, leaving 17 bases between them. DNA for the CDR3: TGTGCCAGCAGTGAATCTGGGGCCTCTAACAGAGAGACCCAGTACTTC. Its translation is CASSESGASNRETQYF.

J is TRBJ1-1 and V is TRBV29-1; a weak D match, TRBD1 (6 bases). Germline V gene sequence: CDR1 SQVTM, CDR2 ANQGSEA. Trimming pared 6 bases from V and 5 bases from J, leaving 13 bases between. The CDR3 spans 12 residues. In nucleotides, the CDR3 is TGCAGCGTGGACCTCAGGGGTACTGAAGCTTTCTTT. Its translation: CSVDLRGTEAFF.

The gene calls are TRBV19 and TRBJ2-5, with TRBD2 matching over 8 bases. Germline CDR1 reads LNHDA; CDR2 reads SQIVND (reference sequence). J gave up 3 bases and V 5 bases, and 8 bases lay outside the gene matches. CDR3 length: 15 residues. CDR3 in amino acids: CASSPILAAKETQYF. As DNA, the CDR3 is TGTGCCAGTAGTCCCATACTAGCGGCGAAAGAGACCCAGTACTTC.

CDR3 loop: CASSLGRSNQPQHF. The CDR3 DNA reads as TGTGCCAGCAGCTTAGGGCGGTCGAATCAGCCCCAGCATTTT. The V and J genes are TRBV7-8 and TRBJ1-5, with unresolved D. Trimming took off 1 base at V and 4 bases at J, with 8 bases between the two ends. The CDR3 extends over 14 amino acids. Per germline, CDR1 SGHVS and CDR2 FQNEAQ.

V is TRBV27 and J is TRBJ2-1; 7 positions match TRBD1. Germline assignment: CDR1 MNHEY and CDR2 SMNVEV (reference sequence). Unmatched junction bases numbered 12, after V lost 3 bases and J lost 4 bases. The CDR3 length is 17 residues. In nucleotides, the CDR3 is TGTGCCAGCAGTTTCAAACAGACAGGGAAGGGGTACAATGAGCAGTTCTTC. This gives the protein CASSFKQTGKGYNEQFF.

This clone was picked up one time. J is TRBJ2-7 and V is TRBV3-1 (or the pseudogene TRBV3-2), with TRBD1 matching 7 bases. CDR3 length: 14 amino acids. Germline values: CDR1 LGHDT, CDR2 YNNKEL (reference sequence). J gave up 3 bases and V 5 bases, and 7 bases lay outside the gene matches. CDR3 region: CASSSRDRDYEQYF. Here the CDR3 DNA reads TGTGCCAGCAGCTCCCGGGACAGAGACTACGAGCAGTACTTC.

J is TRBJ2-2 and V is TRBV5-4; TRBD2 is a possible D gene (6 bases). The germline V and J ends were trimmed by 1 base and 7 bases, with 14 bases remaining between them. CDR3 size: 15 residues. Germline V gives CDR1 SGHNT, CDR2 YYREEE (reference sequence). Here the CDR3 DNA reads TGTGCCAGCAGCTTGCCTCGGGAGTGGGGCGGGGAGCTGTTTTTT. Its protein is CASSLPREWGGELFF.

The chain combines TRBV29-1 with TRBJ1-2; 10 bases line up with TRBD1. CDR1 and CDR2 (germline): SQVTM, ANQGSEA. Unmatched junction bases numbered 11, after V lost 7 bases and J lost 0 bases. The CDR3 contains 16 residues. CDR3 region: CSAFTGGTGANYGYTF. In nucleotides, the CDR3 is TGCAGCGCCTTCACCGGAGGGACAGGGGCTAACTATGGCTACACCTTC.

The V and J genes are TRBV12-3 or TRBV12-4 and TRBJ2-1, with D maybe TRBD2 (5 bases). V lost 3 bases, J lost 7 bases, and 10 bases lay in between. CDR3 length: 13 residues. The CDR3 nucleotides are TGTGCCAGCAGTTTCGGTCGGGAAAATGAGCAGTTCTTC. This sequence encodes CASSFGRENEQFF.

This clone was observed a handful of times. The chain uses TRBV29-1 and TRBJ2-2; D not certain. CDR3 size: 11 residues. CDR1 is SQVTM and CDR2 is ANQGSEA in the germline V gene. Trimming took 2 bases from V and 6 from J, leaving 4 bases between them. The CDR3 loop is CSVERAGELFF. In DNA form, the CDR3 reads TGCAGCGTTGAACGGGCCGGGGAGCTGTTTTTT.

The chain uses TRBV5-8 and TRBJ2-1; D is uncertain. The CDR3 has 14 residues. V lost 2 bases and J lost 4, with 10 bases in between. Germline V gene data show CDR1 as SGHTS and CDR2 as YDEGEE. The CDR3 reads CASSLANSYNEQFF. CDR3 DNA: TGTGCCAGCAGCTTAGCGAACTCTTACAATGAGCAGTTCTTC.

V is TRBV11-2 and J is TRBJ1-3; the D gene is possibly TRBD1 (5 bases). V lost 3 bases to trimming and J lost 0 bases, with 9 bases between them. The CDR3 sequence is 15 residues long. Germline V lookup: CDR1 SGHAT, CDR2 FQNNGV. The DNA of the CDR3 is TGTGCCAGCAGCTTCGCAGGGCTCTCTGGAAACACCATATATTTT. It specifies CASSFAGLSGNTIYF.

The CDR3 sequence is CASSQGAAEQFF. CDR3 sequence (DNA): TGTGCCAGCAGCCAAGGGGCGGCTGAGCAGTTCTTC. The chain has TRBV16 and TRBJ2-1; D is possibly TRBD1 (5 bases). Germline CDR1 and CDR2: KGHSY and FQNENV. The V and J ends lost 2 bases and 9 bases respectively, with 8 bases between them. This CDR3 is 12 amino acids long. The whole variable domain, remainder taken from reference TRBV16 and TRBJ2-1, is GEEVAQTPKHLVRGEGQKAKLYCAPIKGHSYVFWYQQVLKNEFKFLISFQNENVFDETGMPKERFSAKCLPNSPCSLEIQATKLEDSAVYFCASSQGAAEQFFGPGTRLTVL.

This clone was seen just once. This chain links TRBV6-5 with TRBJ1-6; D call uncertain. With 5 bases removed from V and 6 bases from J, the gap between germline ends came to 5 bases. Germline CDR1 reads MNHEY; CDR2 reads SVGAGI. The CDR3 covers 12 residues. CDR3 protein: CASSISNSPLHF. The CDR3 bases are TGTGCCAGCAGTATATCTAATTCACCCCTCCACTTT.

The chain has TRBV7-2 and TRBJ1-2; 7 positions agree with TRBD1. Germline CDR1 SGHTA, CDR2 FQGNSA. The CDR3 runs 14 residues. J was trimmed by 10 bases and V by 5 bases; bases with no gene match: 13. The CDR3 is CASSPRSGGGVYTF. The CDR3 DNA follows: TGTGCCAGCAGCCCCCGATCAGGGGGAGGAGTCTACACCTTC.

V usage is TRBV6-1 and J usage is TRBJ1-5; D is possibly TRBD1 (5 bases). The V gene lost 3 bases and the J gene lost 3 bases, with 6 bases spanning the gap. The CDR3 sequence is 13 residues long. Looked up from germline, CDR1 is MNHNS and CDR2 is SASEGT. CDR3: CASSDRANQPQHF. CDR3 bases: TGTGCCAGCAGTGACAGGGCCAATCAGCCCCAGCATTTT.

The genes are TRBV9 and TRBJ1-2, with 8 bases matching TRBD1. The CDR3 has 16 residues. Losses at the gene ends were 5 bases for V and 1 base for J; bases not matched to a gene: 10. CDR1 and CDR2 from the germline V gene are SGDLS and YYNGEE. The CDR3 reads CASRENRTGNNYGYTF. DNA of the CDR3: TGTGCCAGCAGGGAAAACCGGACAGGGAATAACTATGGCTACACCTTC. The entire variable domain, with the rest obtained from reference TRBV9 and TRBJ1-2, is as follows: DSGVTQTPKHLITATGQRVTLRCSPRSGDLSVYWYQQSLDQGLQFLIQYYNGEERAKGNILERFSAQQFPDLHSELNLSSLELGDSALYFCASRENRTGNNYGYTFGSGTRLTVV.